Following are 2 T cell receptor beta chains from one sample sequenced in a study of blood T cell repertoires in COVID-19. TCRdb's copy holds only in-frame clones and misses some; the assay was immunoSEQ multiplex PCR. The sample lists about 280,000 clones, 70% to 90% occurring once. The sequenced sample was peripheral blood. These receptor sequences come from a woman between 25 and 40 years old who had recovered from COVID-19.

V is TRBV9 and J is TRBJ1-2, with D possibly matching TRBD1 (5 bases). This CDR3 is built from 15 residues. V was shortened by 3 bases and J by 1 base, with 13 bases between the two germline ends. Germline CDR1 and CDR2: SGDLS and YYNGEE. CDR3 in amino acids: CASSAVGGINYGYTF. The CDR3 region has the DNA TGTGCCAGCAGCGCCGTGGGGGGGATTAACTATGGCTACACCTTC.

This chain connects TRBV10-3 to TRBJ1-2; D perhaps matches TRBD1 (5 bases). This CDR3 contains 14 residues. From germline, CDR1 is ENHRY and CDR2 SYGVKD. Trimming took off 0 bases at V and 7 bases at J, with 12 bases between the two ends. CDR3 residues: CAISESGLQGGYTF. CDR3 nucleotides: TGTGCCATCAGTGAGTCGGGACTACAAGGTGGCTACACCTTC.